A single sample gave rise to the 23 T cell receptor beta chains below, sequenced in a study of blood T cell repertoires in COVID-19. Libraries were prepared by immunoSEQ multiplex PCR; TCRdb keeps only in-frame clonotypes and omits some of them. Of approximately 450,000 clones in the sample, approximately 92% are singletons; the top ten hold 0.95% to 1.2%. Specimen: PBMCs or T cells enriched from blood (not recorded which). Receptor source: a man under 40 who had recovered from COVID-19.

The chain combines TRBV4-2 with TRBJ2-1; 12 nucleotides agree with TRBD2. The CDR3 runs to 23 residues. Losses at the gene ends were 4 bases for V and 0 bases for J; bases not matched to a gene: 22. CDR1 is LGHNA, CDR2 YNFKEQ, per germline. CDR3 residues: CASSPTSGRDDVAKLSSYNEQFF. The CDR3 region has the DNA TGTGCCAGCAGCCCGACTAGCGGGAGAGATGACGTCGCTAAATTAAGCTCCTACAATGAGCAGTTCTTC.

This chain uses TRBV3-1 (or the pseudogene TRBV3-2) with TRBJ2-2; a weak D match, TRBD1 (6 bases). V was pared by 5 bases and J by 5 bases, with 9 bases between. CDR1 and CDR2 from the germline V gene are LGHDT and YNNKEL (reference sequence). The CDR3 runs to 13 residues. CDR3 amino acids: CASSGRGTGELFF. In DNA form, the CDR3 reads TGTGCCAGCAGCGGCAGGGGTACCGGGGAGCTGTTTTTT.

Here the CDR3 reads CASSGTTNTGELFF. The CDR3 DNA is TGTGCCAGCAGTGGGACAACGAACACCGGGGAGCTGTTTTTT. V gene TRBV2 combines with J gene TRBJ2-2, with D tentatively TRBD1 (5 bases). CDR1 and CDR2 from the germline V gene are SNHLY and FYNNEI. The CDR3 is 14 residues long. Deletions cut 4 bases from V and 0 bases from J, with 6 bases between.

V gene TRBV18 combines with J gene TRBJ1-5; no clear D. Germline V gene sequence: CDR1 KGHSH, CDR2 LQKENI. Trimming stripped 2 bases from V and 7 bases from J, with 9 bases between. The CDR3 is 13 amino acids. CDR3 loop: CASSPSRGQPQHF. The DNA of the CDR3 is TGTGCCAGCTCACCATCCCGAGGACAGCCCCAGCATTTT. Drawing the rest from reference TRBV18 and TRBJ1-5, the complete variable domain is NAGVMQNPRHLVRRRGQEARLRCSPMKGHSHVYWYRQLPEEGLKFMVYLQKENIIDESGMPKERFSAEFPKEGPSILRIQQVVRGDSAAYFCASSPSRGQPQHFGDGTRLSIL.

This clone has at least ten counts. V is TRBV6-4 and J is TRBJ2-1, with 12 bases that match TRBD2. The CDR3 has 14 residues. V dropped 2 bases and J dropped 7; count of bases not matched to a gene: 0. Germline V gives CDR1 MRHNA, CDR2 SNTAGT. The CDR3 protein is CASSDGTSGNEQFF. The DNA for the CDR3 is TGTGCCAGCAGTGACGGGACTAGCGGGAATGAGCAGTTCTTC.

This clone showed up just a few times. For the CDR3, the DNA is TGTGCCAGTAGGACTAGCGGGAGTCTCAATGAGCAGTTCTTC. Translation: CASRTSGSLNEQFF. The chain has TRBV19 and TRBJ2-1; TRBD2 matches 12 bases. Losses at the gene ends were 6 bases for V and 6 bases for J; bases not matched to a gene: 3. The CDR3 totals 14 residues. Germline-derived CDR1 and CDR2 are LNHDA and SQIVND (reference sequence).

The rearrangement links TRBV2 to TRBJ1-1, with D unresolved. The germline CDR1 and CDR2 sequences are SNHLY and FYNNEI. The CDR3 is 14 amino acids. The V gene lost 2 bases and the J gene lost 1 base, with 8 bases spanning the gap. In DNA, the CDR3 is TGTGCCAGCAGTGAACTACTTACGAACACTGAAGCTTTCTTT. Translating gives CASSELLTNTEAFF.

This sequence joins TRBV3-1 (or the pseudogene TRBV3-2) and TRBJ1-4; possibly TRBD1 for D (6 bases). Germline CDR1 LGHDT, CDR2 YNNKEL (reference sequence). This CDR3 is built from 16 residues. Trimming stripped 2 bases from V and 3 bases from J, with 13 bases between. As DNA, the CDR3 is TGTGCCAGCAGCCAAACCTTGACAGGCTCTAATGAAAAACTGTTTTTT. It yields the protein CASSQTLTGSNEKLFF.

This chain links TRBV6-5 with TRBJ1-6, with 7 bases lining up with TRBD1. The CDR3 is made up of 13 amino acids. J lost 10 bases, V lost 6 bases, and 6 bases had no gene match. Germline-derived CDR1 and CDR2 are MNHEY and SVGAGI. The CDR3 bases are TGTGCCAGCAGGAGGGGGCTGGGGTCACCCCTCCACTTT. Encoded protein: CASRRGLGSPLHF.

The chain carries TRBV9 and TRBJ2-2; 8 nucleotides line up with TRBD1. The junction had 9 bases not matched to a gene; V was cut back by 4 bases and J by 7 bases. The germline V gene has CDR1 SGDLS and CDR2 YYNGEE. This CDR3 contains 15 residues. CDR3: CASSPRTGLVGELFF. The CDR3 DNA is TGTGCCAGCAGCCCCCGGACAGGGTTGGTCGGGGAGCTGTTTTTT.

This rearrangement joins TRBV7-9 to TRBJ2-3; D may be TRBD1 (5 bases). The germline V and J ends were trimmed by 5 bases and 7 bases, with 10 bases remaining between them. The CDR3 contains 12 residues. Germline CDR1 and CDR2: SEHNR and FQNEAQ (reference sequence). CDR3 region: CASSPRGNTQYF. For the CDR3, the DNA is TGTGCCAGCAGCCCAAGGGGAAATACGCAGTATTTT.

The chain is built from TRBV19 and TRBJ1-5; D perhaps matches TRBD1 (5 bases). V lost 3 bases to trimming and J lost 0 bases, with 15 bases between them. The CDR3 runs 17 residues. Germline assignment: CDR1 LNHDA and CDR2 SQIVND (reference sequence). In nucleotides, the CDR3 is TGTGCCAGTAGTATGGCGGGGGGACTTTATAGCAATCAGCCCCAGCATTTT. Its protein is CASSMAGGLYSNQPQHF.

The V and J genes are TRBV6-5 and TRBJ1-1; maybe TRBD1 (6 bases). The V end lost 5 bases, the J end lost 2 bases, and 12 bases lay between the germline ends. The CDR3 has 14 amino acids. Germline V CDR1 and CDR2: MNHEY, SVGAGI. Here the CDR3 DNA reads TGTGCCAGCAGTATTCGGGGGGGCAACACTGAAGCTTTCTTT. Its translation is CASSIRGGNTEAFF.

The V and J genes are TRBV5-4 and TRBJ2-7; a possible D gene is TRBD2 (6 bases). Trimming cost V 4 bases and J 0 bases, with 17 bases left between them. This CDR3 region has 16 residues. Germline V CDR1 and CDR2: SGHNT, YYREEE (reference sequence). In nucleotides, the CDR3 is TGTGCCAGCAGCAACGCGGCCGGGGGAAGCTCCTACGAGCAGTACTTC. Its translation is CASSNAAGGSSYEQYF.

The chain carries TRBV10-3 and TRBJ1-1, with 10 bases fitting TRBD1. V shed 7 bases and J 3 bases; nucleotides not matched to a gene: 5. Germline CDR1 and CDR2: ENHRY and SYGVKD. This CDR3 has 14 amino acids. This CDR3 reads CAITRTGGDTEAFF. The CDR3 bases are TGTGCCATCACCCGGACAGGGGGGGACACTGAAGCTTTCTTT.

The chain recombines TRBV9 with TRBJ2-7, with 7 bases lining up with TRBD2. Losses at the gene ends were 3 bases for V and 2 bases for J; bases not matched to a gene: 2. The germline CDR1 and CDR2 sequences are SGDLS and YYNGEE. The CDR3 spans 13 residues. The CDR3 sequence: CASSAGTTYEQYF. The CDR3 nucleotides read TGTGCCAGCAGCGCCGGGACTACCTACGAGCAGTACTTC.

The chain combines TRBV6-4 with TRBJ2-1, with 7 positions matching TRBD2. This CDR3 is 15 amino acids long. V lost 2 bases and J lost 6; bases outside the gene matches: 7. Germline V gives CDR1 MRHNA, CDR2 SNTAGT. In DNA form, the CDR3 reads TGTGCCAGCAGTGACATGGGACTACCTTCCAATGAGCAGTTCTTC. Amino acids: CASSDMGLPSNEQFF.

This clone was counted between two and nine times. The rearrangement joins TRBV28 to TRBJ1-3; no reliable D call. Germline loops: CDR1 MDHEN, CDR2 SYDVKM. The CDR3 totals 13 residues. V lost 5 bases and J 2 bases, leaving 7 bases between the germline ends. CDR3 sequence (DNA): TGTGCCAGCAGTACGGGTACTGGAAACACCATATATTTT. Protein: CASSTGTGNTIYF.

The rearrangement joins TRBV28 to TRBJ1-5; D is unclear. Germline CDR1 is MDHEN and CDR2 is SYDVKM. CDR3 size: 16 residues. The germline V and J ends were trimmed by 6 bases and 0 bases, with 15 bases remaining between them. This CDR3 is CASSPPTTISNQPQHF. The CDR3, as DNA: TGTGCCAGCAGCCCACCGACAACGATTAGCAATCAGCCCCAGCATTTT. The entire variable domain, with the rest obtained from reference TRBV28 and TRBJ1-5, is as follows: DVKVTQSSRYLVKRTGEKVFLECVQDMDHENMFWYRQDPGLGLRLIYFSYDVKMKEKGDIPEGYSVSREKKERFSLILESASTNQTSMYLCASSPPTTISNQPQHFGDGTRLSIL.

The CDR3, as DNA: TGTGCCATAGGGCTAGCGGGACGGCAAGAGACCCAGTACTTC. Encoded protein: CAIGLAGRQETQYF. The genes are TRBV28 and TRBJ2-5; 9 bases are a match to TRBD2. The CDR3 runs to 14 residues. With 10 bases clipped from V and 2 bases from J, the junction kept 8 bases outside the gene matches. Germline V gene sequence: CDR1 MDHEN, CDR2 SYDVKM.

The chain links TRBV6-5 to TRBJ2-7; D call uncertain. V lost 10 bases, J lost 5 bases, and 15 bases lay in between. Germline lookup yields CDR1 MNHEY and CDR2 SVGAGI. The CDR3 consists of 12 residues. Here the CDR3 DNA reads TGTGCCACCGCTGGGCACTTTCACGAGCAGTACTTC. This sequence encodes CATAGHFHEQYF.

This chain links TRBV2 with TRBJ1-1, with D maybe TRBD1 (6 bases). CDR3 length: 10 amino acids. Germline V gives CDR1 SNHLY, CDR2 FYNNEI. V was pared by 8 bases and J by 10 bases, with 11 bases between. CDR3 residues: CASGGRGAFF. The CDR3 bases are TGTGCCAGCGGGGGCCGGGGAGCTTTCTTT. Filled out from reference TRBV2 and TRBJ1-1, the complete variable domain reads EPEVTQTPSHQVTQMGQEVILRCVPISNHLYFYWYRQILGQKVEFLVSFYNNEISEKSEIFDDQFSVERPDGSNFTLKIRSTKLEDSAMYFCASGGRGAFFGQGTRLTVV.

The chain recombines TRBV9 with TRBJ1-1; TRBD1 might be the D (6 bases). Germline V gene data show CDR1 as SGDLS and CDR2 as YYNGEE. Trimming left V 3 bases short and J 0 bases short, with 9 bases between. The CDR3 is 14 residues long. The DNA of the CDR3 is TGTGCCAGCAGCGGCGGACAGTTGAACACTGAAGCTTTCTTT. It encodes CASSGGQLNTEAFF.